This is a list of T cell receptor beta chains from one sample in a study of blood T cell repertoires in COVID-19. Generated by immunoSEQ multiplex PCR, the TCRdb table keeps only in-frame clones and is missing some. The data contain around 180,000 clones, approximately 74% of them singletons. Material for sequencing was peripheral blood. The receptors stem from a woman aged 80 or over with acute or convalescent COVID-19. CDR3s include the opening cysteine and the closing phenylalanine or tryptophan. The D gene is left open where the match is weak. The listing skips clone size in some rows; elsewhere it reads once, few, many or a size class.

V,size,D,J,DNA,CDR3
TRBV5-6,NA,NA,TRBJ1-1,TGTGCCAGCAGCCCCTGGACTGACTCGGGGGTGACAGCTTTCTTT,CASSPWTDSGVTAFF
TRBV18,once,NA,TRBJ1-4,TGTGCCAGCTCACCGAGGGGGGGTCTTAATGAAAAACTGTTTTTT,CASSPRGGLNEKLFF
TRBV6-1,NA,NA,TRBJ2-7,TGTGCCAGCACCACGACAGGATTAGGCGCCTACGAGCAGTACTTC,CASTTTGLGAYEQYF
TRBV28,NA,NA,TRBJ1-2,TGTGCCAGCAGTTTATCCCCGAACTATGGCTACACCTTC,CASSLSPNYGYTF
TRBV9,few,NA,TRBJ2-1,TGTGCCAGCAGCGTAGCTACGGTTGGCGGGCAGTTCTTC,CASSVATVGGQFF
TRBV28,NA,TRBD1,TRBJ1-2,TGTGCCACCGAGACAGGGACCTATGGCTACACCTTC,CATETGTYGYTF
TRBV27,NA,NA,TRBJ2-6,TGTGCCAGCAGTTTATATCAGGGCGCCGCCGGGGCCAACGTCCTGACTTTC,CASSLYQGAAGANVLTF
TRBV28,NA,NA,TRBJ2-3,TGTGCCAGCAGATTGGGCCCTCTGGCCCCAGATACGCAGTATTTT,CASRLGPLAPDTQYF
TRBV29-1,many,TRBD1,TRBJ2-7,TGCAGCGTTGGATGGGAGGACAGGGATTACGAGCAGTACTTC,CSVGWEDRDYEQYF
TRBV28,NA,TRBD2,TRBJ2-3,TGTGCCAGCAACGGGCAAAGCGGGAGATCAGATACGCAGTATTTT,CASNGQSGRSDTQYF
TRBV6-5,NA,NA,TRBJ2-5,TGTGCCAGCCATACCGACAGCCAAGAGACCCAGTACTTC,CASHTDSQETQYF
TRBV7-8,NA,NA,TRBJ2-7,TGTGCCAGCAGCTTCGTACAGCTGGGCGAGCAGTACTTC,CASSFVQLGEQYF
TRBV28,NA,TRBD2,TRBJ2-3,TGTGCCAGCGGAGGGGCAGCGGGAGACACAGATACGCAGTATTTT,CASGGAAGDTDTQYF
TRBV9,many,TRBD2,TRBJ2-1,TGTGCCAGCAGCGCCGGGACTAGCGGGAGGGGAGGGAATGAGCAGTTCTTC,CASSAGTSGRGGNEQFF
TRBV29-1,few,NA,TRBJ2-7,TGCAGCGTTGAAGTCACAGCCGACGAGCAGTACTTC,CSVEVTADEQYF
TRBV3-1/TRBV3-2,NA,NA,TRBJ1-1,TGTGCCAGCAGCCAAGTGGGGGGGGCAGGAGAAGCTTTCTTT,CASSQVGGAGEAFF
TRBV27,NA,TRBD2,TRBJ2-1,TGTGCCAGCAGTTTATCCAGACTAGCGGGAGCTAACAATGAGCAGTTCTTC,CASSLSRLAGANNEQFF
TRBV3-1/TRBV3-2,NA,NA,TRBJ2-7,TGTGCCAGCAGCCAAGTAATGGGGCAAACCTCCTACGAGCAGTACTTC,CASSQVMGQTSYEQYF
TRBV6-2/TRBV6-3,NA,NA,TRBJ2-1,TGTGCCAGCAGTTCAGGGGTTGGGTACAATGAGCAGTTCTTC,CASSSGVGYNEQFF
TRBV6-5,NA,NA,TRBJ2-3,TGTGCCGTCGAGTCGTACCATACGCAGTATTTT,CAVESYHTQYF
TRBV5-6,NA,TRBD2,TRBJ2-1,TGTGCCAGCAGCCGAGCGGGAGGCCGCTACAATGAGCAGTTCTTC,CASSRAGGRYNEQFF
TRBV6-5,few,TRBD2,TRBJ2-7,TGTGCCAGCAGACCCGGACTAGCGGGGATCCACGAGCAGTACTTC,CASRPGLAGIHEQYF
TRBV11-2,NA,NA,TRBJ2-3,TGTGCCAGCAGCTTAGGAGGTACGCAGTATTTT,CASSLGGTQYF
TRBV4-2,NA,NA,TRBJ1-5,TGTGCCAGCAGCCAAGATCGGTGGCAGGGGTTGGGTGGCAATCAGCCCCAGCATTTT,CASSQDRWQGLGGNQPQHF
TRBV9,NA,TRBD1,TRBJ2-1,TGTGCCAGCAGCGTAGGAGGGACAGGGCTAAATGAGCAGTTCTTC,CASSVGGTGLNEQFF
TRBV9,once,TRBD1,TRBJ2-5,TGTGCCAGCAGCCAGGGGGTAGGTGAGACCCAGTACTTC,CASSQGVGETQYF
TRBV6-5,NA,NA,TRBJ2-1,TGTGCCAGCAGTTACCGGGTAGCGCAATCCTACAATGAGCAGTTCTTC,CASSYRVAQSYNEQFF